This T cell receptor beta chain was captured in a study of T-cell reconstitution after alpha-beta-depleted transplantation in children (TCRdb year 2016). Regarding the research as a whole: The study quantitatively tracked T-cell immune reconstitution after TCRalphabeta/CD19-depleted allogeneic hematopoietic cell transplantation in children using TCR repertoire profiling. The research as a whole found: Apparently early alphabetaT-cell count recovery about two months after transplant reportedly relied on only several hundred rapidly expanded clones derived from non-depleted graft cells. The frequencies of hyperexpanded clones fell over the following months, and after one year, T-cell counts and TCRbeta diversity were mostly attributed to newly produced T cells. In some patients, the high TCRbeta diversity seen at day 60 was put down to recipient T cells and intrathymic progenitors that had survived conditioning.

Measured from the cysteine to the phenylalanine, the CDR3 is 10 residues long. CDR3 DNA only is kept here, 30 bases in frame from base 1. CDR1 DFQATT and CDR2 SNEGSKA were looked up in the germline V gene (reference sequence). V is clipped by 6 bases and J by 9 bases, and the sequence between their germline boundaries is 9 bases long. What the treatment or condition label conveys for this sample: allogeneic hematopoietic cell transplantation with graft depleted of TCRalphabeta T cells and CD19 B cells. The children who served as transplant recipients had been given grafts of TCRalphabeta/CD19-depleted allogeneic hematopoietic cells. The library came from PCR. The listed sequencing device is Illumina HiSeq 2500. TCR libraries were prepared with molecular barcoding, using unique molecular identifiers to normalize TCRbeta repertoire quantification. TCRdb ran its own pipeline on the public reads, namely fastp trimming at Q25 and MiXCR clone calling, and kept in-frame beta chains. One record per CDR3 amino acid sequence lists the most common genes and DNA. For this sample the table gives around 700,000 distinct CDR3 sequences, of which 10% to 15% were detected only once. The biggest ten clones account for roughly 0.77% of the sample.

This clonotype was recorded at least ten times. Its antigen is not yet known. The record has no base qualities; no much larger clone is one base away. This clonotype was obtained from a girl aged 2 to 10 with congenital amegakaryocytic thrombocytopenia, due to receive a stem cell transplant. The source material was PBMCs, sampled before TCRalphabeta/CD19-depleted stem cell transplant. The chain couples TRBV20-1 to TRBJ2-1, with the D gene call left open. The DNA is as follows: TGCAGTGCCGCGTTCAGTGAGCAGTTCTTC. This yields the protein CSAAFSEQFF.